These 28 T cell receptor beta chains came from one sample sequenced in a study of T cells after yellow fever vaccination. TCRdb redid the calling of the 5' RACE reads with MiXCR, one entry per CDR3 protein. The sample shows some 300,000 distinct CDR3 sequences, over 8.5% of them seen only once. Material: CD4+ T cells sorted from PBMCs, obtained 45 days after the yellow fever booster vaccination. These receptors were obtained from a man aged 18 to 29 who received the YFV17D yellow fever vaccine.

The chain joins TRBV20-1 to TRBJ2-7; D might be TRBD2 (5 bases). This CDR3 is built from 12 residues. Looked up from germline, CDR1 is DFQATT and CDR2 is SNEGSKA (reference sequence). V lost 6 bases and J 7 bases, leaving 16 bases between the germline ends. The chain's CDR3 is CSARDYPGEQYF. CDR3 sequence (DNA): TGCAGTGCCCGGGATTATCCGGGGGAGCAGTACTTC.

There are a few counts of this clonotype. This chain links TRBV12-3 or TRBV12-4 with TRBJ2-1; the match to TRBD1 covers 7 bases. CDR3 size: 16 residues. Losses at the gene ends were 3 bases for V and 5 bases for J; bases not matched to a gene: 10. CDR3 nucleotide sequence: TGTGCCAGCAGTTTCCCCACAGGGGCCCTTAACAATGAGCAGTTCTTC. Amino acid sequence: CASSFPTGALNNEQFF.

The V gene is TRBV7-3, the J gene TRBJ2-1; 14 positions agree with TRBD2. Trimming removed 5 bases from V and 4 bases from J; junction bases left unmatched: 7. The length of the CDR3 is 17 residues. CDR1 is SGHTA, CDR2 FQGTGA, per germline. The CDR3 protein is CASSPFGTSGGYNEQFF. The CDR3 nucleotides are TGTGCCAGCAGCCCATTCGGGACTAGCGGGGGATACAATGAGCAGTTCTTC.

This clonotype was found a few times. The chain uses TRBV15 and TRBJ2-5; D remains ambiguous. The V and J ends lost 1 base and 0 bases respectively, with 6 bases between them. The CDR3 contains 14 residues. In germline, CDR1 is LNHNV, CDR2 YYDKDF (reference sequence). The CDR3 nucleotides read TGTGCCACCAGCAGAGCAAAGGACCAAGAGACCCAGTACTTC. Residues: CATSRAKDQETQYF.

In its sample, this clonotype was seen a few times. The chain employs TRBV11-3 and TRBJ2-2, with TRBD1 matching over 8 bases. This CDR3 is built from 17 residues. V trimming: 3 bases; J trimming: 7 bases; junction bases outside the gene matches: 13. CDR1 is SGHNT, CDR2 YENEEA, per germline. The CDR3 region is CASSFAENRGNDGELFF. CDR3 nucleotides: TGTGCCAGCAGCTTCGCTGAAAACAGGGGGAACGACGGGGAGCTGTTTTTT.

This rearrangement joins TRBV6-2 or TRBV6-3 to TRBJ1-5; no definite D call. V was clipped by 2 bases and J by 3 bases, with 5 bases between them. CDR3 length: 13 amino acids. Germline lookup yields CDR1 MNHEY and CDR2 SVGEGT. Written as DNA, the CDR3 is TGTGCCAGCAGTTACGGCACCAATCAGCCCCAGCATTTT. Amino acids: CASSYGTNQPQHF.

The CDR3 nucleotides are TGTGCCAGCAGTCCCCCCGGAGGGGGAGGAGAAAAACTGTTTTTT. Translation: CASSPPGGGGEKLFF. The chain employs TRBV6-6 and TRBJ1-4, with TRBD1 as a possible D gene (6 bases). This CDR3 has 15 residues. Trimming stripped 5 bases from V and 8 bases from J, with 18 bases between. Germline-derived CDR1 and CDR2 are MNHNY and SVGAGI (reference sequence).

The CDR3 DNA sequence: TGTGCCAGTAGGGAGGGGGCATATTCACCCCTCCACTTT. Its protein product is CASREGAYSPLHF. The chain has TRBV19 and TRBJ1-6; TRBD1 matches at 7 bases. V trimming: 6 bases; J trimming: 8 bases; junction bases outside the gene matches: 4. This CDR3 comprises 13 residues. Per germline, CDR1 LNHDA and CDR2 SQIVND (reference sequence).

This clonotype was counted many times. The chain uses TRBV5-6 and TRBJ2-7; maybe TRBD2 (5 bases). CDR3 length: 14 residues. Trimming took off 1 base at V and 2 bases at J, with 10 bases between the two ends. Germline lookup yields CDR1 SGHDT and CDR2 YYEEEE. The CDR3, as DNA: TGTGCCAGCAGCTTGAGCGGAGGCACCTACGAGCAGTACGTC. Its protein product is CASSLSGGTYEQYV.

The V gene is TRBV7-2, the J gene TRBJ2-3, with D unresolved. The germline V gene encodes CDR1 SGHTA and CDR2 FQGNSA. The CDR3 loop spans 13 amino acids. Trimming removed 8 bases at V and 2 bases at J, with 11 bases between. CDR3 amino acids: CASRPYSTDTQYF. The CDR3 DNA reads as TGTGCCAGCCGGCCTTACTCCACAGATACGCAGTATTTT.

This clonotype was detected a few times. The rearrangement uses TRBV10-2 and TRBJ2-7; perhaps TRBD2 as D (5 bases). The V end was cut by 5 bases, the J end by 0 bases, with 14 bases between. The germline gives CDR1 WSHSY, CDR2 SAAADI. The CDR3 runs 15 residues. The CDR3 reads CASSKRLGSSYEQYF. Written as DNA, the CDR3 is TGCGCCAGCAGTAAACGCTTAGGGAGCTCCTACGAGCAGTACTTC.

CDR3 in amino acids: CASSVDVGSGNTIYF. The CDR3 bases are TGTGCCAGCAGCGTAGATGTCGGCTCTGGAAACACCATATATTTT. The chain has TRBV9 and TRBJ1-3; D remains unclear. V lost 0 bases and J 0 bases, leaving 7 bases between the germline ends. The CDR3 length is 15 residues. CDR1 SGDLS and CDR2 YYNGEE come from the germline V gene.

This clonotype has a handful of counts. The CDR3 is CASSPPAYEQYF. The CDR3 region has the DNA TGTGCCAGCTCCCCTCCGGCCTACGAGCAGTACTTC. The chain is built from TRBV2 and TRBJ2-7; D remains ambiguous. This CDR3 comprises 12 residues. Trimming stripped 8 bases from V and 2 bases from J, with 10 bases between. Germline assignment: CDR1 SNHLY and CDR2 FYNNEI.

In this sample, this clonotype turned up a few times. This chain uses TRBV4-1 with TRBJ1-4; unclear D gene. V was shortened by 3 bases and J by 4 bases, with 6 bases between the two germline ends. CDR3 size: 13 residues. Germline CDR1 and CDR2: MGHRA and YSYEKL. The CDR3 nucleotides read TGCGCCAGCAGCCAGCCTTATAATGAAAAACTGTTTTTT. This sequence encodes CASSQPYNEKLFF.

This CDR3 is CASSLVGGLYNEQFF. The DNA of the CDR3 is TGTGCCAGCAGCTTAGTCGGGGGGCTATACAATGAGCAGTTCTTC. The V and J genes are TRBV7-6 and TRBJ2-1; D is possibly TRBD2 (7 bases). Deletions cut 1 base from V and 4 bases from J, with 11 bases between. CDR1 and CDR2 (germline): SGHVS, FNYEAQ. The CDR3 runs 15 residues.

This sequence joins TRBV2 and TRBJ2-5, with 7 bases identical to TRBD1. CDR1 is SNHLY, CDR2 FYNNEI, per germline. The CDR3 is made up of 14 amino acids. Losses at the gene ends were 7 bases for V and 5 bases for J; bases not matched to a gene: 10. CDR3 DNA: TGTGCCAGCAACCCGGGACAGATTCGGGAGACCCAGTACTTC. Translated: CASNPGQIRETQYF.

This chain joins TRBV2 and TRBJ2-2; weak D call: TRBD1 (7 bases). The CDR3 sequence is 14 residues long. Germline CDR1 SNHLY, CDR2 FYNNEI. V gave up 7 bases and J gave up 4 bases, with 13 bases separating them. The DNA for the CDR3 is TGTGCCAGCATAGGAGGGGGCCTCACCGGGGAGCTGTTTTTT. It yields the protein CASIGGGLTGELFF.

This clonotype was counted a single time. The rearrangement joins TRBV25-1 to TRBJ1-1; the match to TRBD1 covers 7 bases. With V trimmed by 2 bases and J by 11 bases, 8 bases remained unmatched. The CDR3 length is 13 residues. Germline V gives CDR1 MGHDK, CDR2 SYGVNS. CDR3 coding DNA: TGTGCCAGCAGTGAAGAGGGGGCTAGGTTGGCTTTCTTT. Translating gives CASSEEGARLAFF.

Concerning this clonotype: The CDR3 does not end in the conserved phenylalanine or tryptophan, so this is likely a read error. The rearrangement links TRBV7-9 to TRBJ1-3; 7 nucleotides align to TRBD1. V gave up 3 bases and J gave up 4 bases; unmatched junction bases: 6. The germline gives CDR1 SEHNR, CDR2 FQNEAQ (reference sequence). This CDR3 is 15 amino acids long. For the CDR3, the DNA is TGTGCCAGCAGCTTCCCCGGGACAGCAGGAAACACCATATATATT. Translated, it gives CASSFPGTAGNTIYI.

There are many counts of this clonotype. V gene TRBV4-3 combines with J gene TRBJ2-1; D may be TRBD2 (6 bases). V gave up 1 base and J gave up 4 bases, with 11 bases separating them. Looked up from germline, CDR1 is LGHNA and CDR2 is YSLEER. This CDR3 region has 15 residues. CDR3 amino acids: CASSQAGLIYNEQFF. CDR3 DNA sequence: TGCGCCAGCAGCCAAGCGGGACTCATATACAATGAGCAGTTCTTC.

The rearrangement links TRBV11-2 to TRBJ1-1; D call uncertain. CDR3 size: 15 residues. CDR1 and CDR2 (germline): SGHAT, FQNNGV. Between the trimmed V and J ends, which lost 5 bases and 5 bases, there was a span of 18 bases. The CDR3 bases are TGTGCCAGCAGCCAATCCGGGGTGGCGGGGACTGAAGCTTTCTTT. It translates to CASSQSGVAGTEAFF.

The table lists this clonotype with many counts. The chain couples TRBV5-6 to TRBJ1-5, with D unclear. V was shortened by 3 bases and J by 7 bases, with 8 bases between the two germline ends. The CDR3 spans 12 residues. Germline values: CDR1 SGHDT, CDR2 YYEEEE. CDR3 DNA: TGTGCCAGCAGCTCTTTAGGGCAGCCCCAGCATTTT. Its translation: CASSSLGQPQHF.

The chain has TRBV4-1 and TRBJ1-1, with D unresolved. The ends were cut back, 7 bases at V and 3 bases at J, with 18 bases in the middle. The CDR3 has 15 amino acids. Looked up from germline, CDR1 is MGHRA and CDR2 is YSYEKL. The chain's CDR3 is CASIKGRGSDTEAFF. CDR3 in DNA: TGCGCCAGCATCAAAGGACGGGGTTCGGACACTGAAGCTTTCTTT.

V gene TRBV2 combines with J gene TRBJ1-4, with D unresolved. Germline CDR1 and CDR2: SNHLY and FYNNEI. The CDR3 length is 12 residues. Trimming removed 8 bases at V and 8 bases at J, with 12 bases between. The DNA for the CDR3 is TGTGCCAGCTCGAGGGAAGGGGAAAAACTGTTTTTT. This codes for CASSREGEKLFF.

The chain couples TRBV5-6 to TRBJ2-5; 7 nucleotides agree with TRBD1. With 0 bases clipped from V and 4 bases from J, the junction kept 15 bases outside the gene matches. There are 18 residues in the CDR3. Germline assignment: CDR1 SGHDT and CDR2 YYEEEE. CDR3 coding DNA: TGTGCCAGCAGCTTGGGGGCCCTTAACAGGGGATGGAGAGAGACCCAGTACTTC. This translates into CASSLGALNRGWRETQYF.

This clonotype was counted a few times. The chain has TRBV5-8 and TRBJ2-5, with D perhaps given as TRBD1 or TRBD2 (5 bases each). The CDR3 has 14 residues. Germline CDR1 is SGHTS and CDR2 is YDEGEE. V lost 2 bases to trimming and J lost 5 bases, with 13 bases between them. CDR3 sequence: CASSLNQGGETQYF. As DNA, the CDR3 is TGTGCCAGCAGCTTAAATCAGGGCGGGGAGACCCAGTACTTC.

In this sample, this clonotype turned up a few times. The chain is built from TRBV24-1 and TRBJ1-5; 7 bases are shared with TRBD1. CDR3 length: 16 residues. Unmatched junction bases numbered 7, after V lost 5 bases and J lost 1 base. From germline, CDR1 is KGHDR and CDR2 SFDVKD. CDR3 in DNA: TGTGCCACCAGTGGCCATGACAGGGAGAGCAATCAGCCCCAGCATTTT. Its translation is CATSGHDRESNQPQHF.

The CDR3 DNA follows: TGCGCCAGCAGCCAAGAAGGACTAGCGGGGGGAGAGCAGTACTTC. Translation: CASSQEGLAGGEQYF. J is TRBJ2-7 and V is TRBV4-3; 14 bases agree with TRBD2. Looked up from germline, CDR1 is LGHNA and CDR2 is YSLEER. The CDR3 consists of 15 residues. The V segment lost 0 bases and the J segment 7 bases; nucleotides outside the gene matches: 2.